The next 16 T cell receptor beta chains were all read from a single sample in a study of T-cell memory formation after mild COVID-19. Using its own MiXCR run on the 5' RACE reads, TCRdb lists one record per CDR3 protein. Among fewer than 400,000 distinct CDR3 sequences listed, 16% were seen once. The sequenced material came from PBMCs or a T cell subset sorted from them (not recorded which). The receptors come from a man aged 18 to 35 who had mild COVID-19 (a few samples of this study predate the infection). Cell type and time point are not known.

This clonotype has at least ten counts. The V gene is TRBV6-4, the J gene TRBJ2-1, with 13 nucleotides matching TRBD2. Germline CDR1 reads MRHNA; CDR2 reads SNTAGT. Trimming removed 2 bases from V and 6 bases from J; junction bases left unmatched: 1. This CDR3 is 15 amino acids long. The CDR3 nucleotides read TGTGCCAGCAGTGACACTAGCGGGGGGGCCAATGAGCAGTTCTTC. Translating it yields CASSDTSGGANEQFF.

This chain uses TRBV29-1 with TRBJ2-3; possible D gene TRBD2, 5 bases. CDR1 is SQVTM and CDR2 is ANQGSEA in the germline V gene. Trimming left V 4 bases short and J 5 bases short, with 7 bases between. The CDR3 has 11 residues. CDR3 sequence: CSVVSGDTQYF. The CDR3 DNA follows: TGCAGCGTTGTGAGCGGAGATACGCAGTATTTT.

Only a few counts were recorded for this clonotype. The chain carries TRBV27 and TRBJ2-2; 8 bases map to TRBD1. CDR3 length equals 16 residues. Germline lookup yields CDR1 MNHEY and CDR2 SMNVEV (reference sequence). The J segment lost 1 base and the V segment lost 5 bases, leaving 6 bases of the junction unmatched. The CDR3 DNA reads TGTGCCAGCAGTCAATGGACAGGGAGGAACACCGGGGAGCTGTTTTTT. Its translation is CASSQWTGRNTGELFF.

The CDR3 region is CASSLRPGGTEAFF. The CDR3 coding sequence is TGCGCCAGCAGCTTGCGTCCGGGCGGCACTGAAGCTTTCTTT. The rearrangement uses TRBV5-1 and TRBJ1-1; no firm D call. From germline, CDR1 is SGHRS and CDR2 YFSETQ. The CDR3 totals 14 residues. V shed 1 base and J shed 4 bases, with 11 bases lying between them.

The chain joins TRBV20-1 to TRBJ2-1; TRBD1 matches at 7 bases. Germline-derived CDR1 and CDR2 are DFQATT and SNEGSKA (reference sequence). The CDR3 has 15 amino acids. V lost 6 bases, J lost 10 bases, and 18 bases stayed unmatched. The CDR3 here is CSAQTQGIFAWEQFF. The DNA of the CDR3 is TGCAGTGCCCAGACACAGGGGATCTTCGCTTGGGAGCAGTTCTTC.

This clonotype showed up just a few times. V and J are TRBV20-1 and TRBJ1-2; maybe TRBD1 (5 bases). Trimming cost V 3 bases and J 4 bases, with 15 bases left between them. The length of the CDR3 is 14 residues. Germline V gives CDR1 DFQATT, CDR2 SNEGSKA (reference sequence). The CDR3 region is CSASHDSGSYGYTF. CDR3 DNA sequence: TGCAGTGCTAGCCACGACAGTGGGAGCTATGGCTACACCTTC.

This clonotype was detected only a few times. The chain recombines TRBV9 with TRBJ1-6; perhaps TRBD1 as D (5 bases). The length of the CDR3 is 13 residues. Germline V gene sequence: CDR1 SGDLS, CDR2 YYNGEE. The V gene lost 0 bases and the J gene lost 13 bases, with 11 bases spanning the gap. The CDR3, as DNA: TGTGCCAGCAGCGTAGTCGGGGCCTTCCCCCTCCACTTT. Amino acids: CASSVVGAFPLHF. Variable domain in full (rest from reference TRBV9 and TRBJ1-6): DSGVTQTPKHLITATGQRVTLRCSPRSGDLSVYWYQQSLDQGLQFLIQYYNGEERAKGNILERFSAQQFPDLHSELNLSSLELGDSALYFCASSVVGAFPLHFGNGTRLTVT.

This clonotype was picked up a small number of times. This chain links TRBV20-1 with TRBJ1-1, with 7 bases that match TRBD1. J lost 6 bases, V lost 6 bases, and 10 bases had no gene match. The CDR3 is 13 amino acids. Germline V CDR1 and CDR2: DFQATT, SNEGSKA (reference sequence). CDR3 sequence: CSARGQSRAEAFF. CDR3 DNA: TGCAGTGCCCGGGGACAGTCGAGGGCTGAAGCTTTCTTT.

V gene TRBV5-1 combines with J gene TRBJ1-2; 7 bases match TRBD1. V gave up 1 base and J gave up 4 bases; unmatched junction bases: 4. The CDR3 contains 14 residues. Looked up from germline, CDR1 is SGHRS and CDR2 is YFSETQ. CDR3 bases: TGCGCCAGCAGCTTGTCTCAGGGGGGCTATGGCTACACCTTC. This codes for CASSLSQGGYGYTF. The variable domain in full, with the rest retrieved from reference TRBV5-1 and TRBJ1-2, is KAGVTQTPRYLIKTRGQQVTLSCSPISGHRSVSWYQQTPGQGLQFLFEYFSETQRNKGNFPGRFSGRQFSNSRSEMNVSTLELGDSALYLCASSLSQGGYGYTFGSGTRLTVV.

This clonotype was found a few times. The genes are TRBV12-3 or TRBV12-4 and TRBJ2-5; D assignment may be TRBD1 or TRBD2 (6 bases each). Trimming stripped 3 bases from V and 5 bases from J, with 10 bases between. CDR3 length: 13 residues. The CDR3 protein is CASSFKGGETQYF. CDR3 nucleotide sequence: TGTGCCAGCAGTTTTAAGGGGGGTGAGACCCAGTACTTC.

The chain uses TRBV6-5 and TRBJ2-2, with unresolved D. The CDR3 extends over 14 amino acids. The ends were cut back, 6 bases at V and 0 bases at J, with 8 bases in the middle. Germline V gene sequence: CDR1 MNHEY, CDR2 SVGAGI. CDR3 coding DNA: TGTGCCAGCAGCTTTGGGACGAACACCGGGGAGCTGTTTTTT. It yields the protein CASSFGTNTGELFF.

V usage is TRBV6-2 or TRBV6-3 and J usage is TRBJ1-5; tentative D call: TRBD1 (6 bases). The CDR3 totals 14 residues. Between the trimmed V and J ends, which lost 7 bases and 2 bases, there was a span of 12 bases. CDR1 and CDR2 (germline): MNHEY, SVGEGT. CDR3 region: CASKAAGGNQPQHF. The DNA for the CDR3 is TGTGCCAGCAAAGCCGCAGGGGGCAATCAGCCCCAGCATTTT.

This clonotype showed up just a few times. V gene TRBV3-1 combines with J gene TRBJ2-5; 8 bases line up with TRBD2. Germline trimming cut 1 base from V and 4 bases from J; bases unmatched to any gene: 8. There are 16 residues in the CDR3. Germline CDR1 reads LGHDT; CDR2 reads YNNKEL (reference sequence). The CDR3 region is CASSQGLGGGGETQYF. CDR3 bases: TGTGCCAGCAGCCAAGGCCTCGGGGGGGGTGGAGAGACCCAGTACTTC.

On this clonotype itself: Germline and junction disagree at one end, which may indicate a read error. The genes are TRBV14 and TRBJ1-5; 7 bases match TRBD1. The germline gives CDR1 SGHDN, CDR2 FVKESK. CDR3 size: 14 residues. The CDR3 here is CASSQGGGDQPQHF. CDR3 DNA sequence: TGTGCCAGCAGTCAAGGAGGGGGCGATCAGCCCCAGCATTTT.

This clonotype turned up a few times. The chain carries TRBV4-1 and TRBJ1-2; TRBD1 might be the D (6 bases). From germline, CDR1 is MGHRA and CDR2 YSYEKL. V was shortened by 5 bases and J by 8 bases, with 15 bases between the two germline ends. This CDR3 is 13 amino acids long. This CDR3 is CASSTPSGGGYTF. The DNA of the CDR3 is TGCGCCAGCAGCACCCCCTCGGGGGGCGGCTACACCTTC.

This clonotype occurred a few times. This chain uses TRBV12-3 or TRBV12-4 with TRBJ2-2; 13 bases fit TRBD2. With 7 bases clipped from V and 0 bases from J, the junction kept 5 bases outside the gene matches. The length of the CDR3 is 17 residues. The DNA for the CDR3 is TGTGCCAGCACCCTGACTAGCGGGGGGTCGAACACCGGGGAGCTGTTTTTT. It is translated as CASTLTSGGSNTGELFF.